This T cell receptor (beta chain) was retrieved from a study of OX40 agonist ivuxolimab in advanced cancers. Overall study: The patients received agonistic anti-OX40 (CD134) antibody ivuxolimab. 40% to 50% of patients had received prior checkpoint inhibitor therapy.

This CDR3 is 13 amino acids long. Germline CDR1 reads MDHEN; CDR2 reads SYDVKM. V was trimmed by 6 bases and J by 5 bases, leaving 11 bases between them. There are a few counts of this clone. Sequenced by immunoSEQ multiplex PCR; TCRdb stores in-frame clones only, minus some. The sample records about 95,000 clones, 91% being singletons. The rearrangement links TRBV28 to TRBJ2-1, with D unclear. This receptor was taken from an adult with an advanced solid tumor such as melanoma, head and neck, liver or kidney cancer. The specimen comprised CD4+ or CD8+ T cells sorted from blood, sampled in a trial of the OX40 agonist ivuxolimab. The CDR3 DNA sequence: TGTGCCAGCAGCCGATGGTGGGACAATGAGCAGTTCTTC. Encoded protein: CASSRWWDNEQFF. Based on the CDR3 plus reference TRBV28 and TRBJ2-1, the full variable domain is DVKVTQSSRYLVKRTGEKVFLECVQDMDHENMFWYRQDPGLGLRLIYFSYDVKMKEKGDIPEGYSVSREKKERFSLILESASTNQTSMYLCASSRWWDNEQFFGPGTRLTVL.